The clone carrying this T cell receptor (beta chain) was recorded a few times. Study members were between roughly 18 and 90 years old and lived in some 22 US regions. Clinical histories supplied by participants themselves formed the basis of cohort assignment. Recovered participants had two consecutive negative NP/OP PCR tests, healthcare professional clearance, or symptom resolution. How the authors handled the data: For nucleated cells, counts were estimated from reference gene primer amplification. The repertoire was sequenced with immunoSEQ multiplex PCR; TCRdb's copy has only in-frame clones and lacks some. For V, J and clone size, that table is used; D and trimming come from the DNA. The sample lists about 180,000 clones, about 72% occurring once. This sample was included in a study of blood T cell repertoires in COVID-19. Germline loops: CDR1 MDHEN, CDR2 SYDVKM. Trimming at V came to 5 bases and at J to 0 bases, leaving 8 bases not matched to a gene. The CDR3 length is 17 residues.

This rearrangement joins TRBV28 to TRBJ1-5, with TRBD1 matching over 9 bases. The sequenced sample was PBMCs or T cells enriched from blood (not recorded which). The receptor comes from a woman aged 50 to 65 who had recovered from COVID-19. The CDR3 sequence is CASSPPWTGDSNQPQHF. The CDR3 DNA reads TGTGCCAGCAGTCCCCCATGGACAGGGGATAGCAATCAGCCCCAGCATTTT.